The 29 T cell receptor beta chains given below trace back to one sample, sequenced in a study of breast tumors, draining lymph nodes, adjacent tissues. Breast cancer patients provided tissue from their axillary draining lymph nodes. MiXCR was run by TCRdb on the multiplex PCR reads, yielding one entry per CDR3 protein. In the table there are under 250,000 distinct CDR3 sequences, 32% of which are singletons. Sequences were obtained from axillary lymph node tissue. All receptors come from a female donor with breast cancer. Some clones in this sample may be carry-over from other donors' samples.

This clonotype was counted at least ten times. The chain is built from TRBV2 and TRBJ2-5, with D perhaps TRBD2 (6 bases). Germline assignment: CDR1 SNHLY and CDR2 FYNNEI. V lost 8 bases and J 3 bases, leaving 19 bases between the germline ends. This CDR3 has 15 residues. Here the CDR3 reads CASVGETSREETQYF. Here the CDR3 DNA reads TGTGCCAGCGTTGGGGAGACTAGTCGGGAAGAGACCCAGTACTTC.

This clonotype was seen a handful of times. Given a much more abundant clone one base away, this may be a read error. The rearrangement uses TRBV20-1 and TRBJ2-5; D call uncertain. CDR1 and CDR2 from the germline V gene are DFQATT and SNEGSKA (reference sequence). There are 14 residues in the CDR3. The CDR3 here is CSARAARLQATQYF. CDR3 sequence (DNA): TGCAGTGCTAGGGCGGCCCGACTCCAAGCGACCCAGTACTTC.

This clonotype has ten or more counts. This chain links TRBV20-1 with TRBJ2-5, with D maybe TRBD1 (5 bases). The length of the CDR3 is 16 residues. Looked up from germline, CDR1 is DFQATT and CDR2 is SNEGSKA (reference sequence). V was pared by 2 bases and J by 3 bases, with 19 bases between. CDR3 nucleotide sequence: TGCAGTGCTAGATCCGCCCCAGCAGGGATTAAAGAGACCCAGTACTTC. It is translated as CSARSAPAGIKETQYF.

This chain connects TRBV19 to TRBJ1-5; D not certain. Deletions cut 7 bases from V and 2 bases from J, with 12 bases between. CDR1 LNHDA and CDR2 SQIVND come from the germline V gene (reference sequence). The CDR3 has 14 amino acids. CDR3 bases: TGTGCCAGTACGAGCGGGAGGGGCAATCAGCCCCAGCATTTT. Residues: CASTSGRGNQPQHF.

This clonotype was recorded at least ten times. J is TRBJ2-1 and V is TRBV15; the D gene is possibly TRBD1 (6 bases). The CDR3 length is 15 residues. Germline V gene lookup returns CDR1 LNHNV and CDR2 YYDKDF (reference sequence). V dropped 0 bases and J dropped 7 bases, with 13 bases sitting between them. CDR3 loop: CATSRDLGGLNEQFF. The CDR3 DNA reads TGTGCCACCAGCAGAGATCTTGGGGGCTTAAATGAGCAGTTCTTC.

There are many counts of this clonotype. This CDR3 is CASSQNRNSPLHF. DNA of the CDR3: TGTGCCAGCAGCCAAAATCGCAATTCACCCCTCCACTTT. The V gene is TRBV3-1, the J gene TRBJ1-6; D remains unclear. The V and J ends lost 2 bases and 7 bases respectively, with 6 bases between them. CDR1 is LGHDT, CDR2 YNNKEL, per germline (reference sequence). The CDR3 is 13 amino acids.

This clonotype has a count of ten or more. The gene calls are TRBV12-3 or TRBV12-4 and TRBJ2-1; 8 bases agree with TRBD2. The length of the CDR3 is 13 residues. V shed 7 bases, J shed 9 bases, and the junction held 8 bases outside the gene matches. The CDR3 nucleotides read TGTGCCAGCACCGGGACTAGTCCTCGTGAGCAGTTCTTC. This codes for CASTGTSPREQFF.

The chain links TRBV27 to TRBJ2-7, with 11 bases matching TRBD1. CDR1 and CDR2 (germline): MNHEY, SMNVEV (reference sequence). The CDR3 covers 17 residues. Trimming cost V 2 bases and J 2 bases; bases outside gene matches: 8. CDR3 in amino acids: CASSLVWPGQGAYEQYF. DNA of the CDR3: TGTGCCAGCAGTTTAGTGTGGCCGGGACAGGGGGCCTACGAGCAGTACTTC.

A word on this clonotype: A much larger clone lies one base from this, so it may be a read error. This chain links TRBV5-6 with TRBJ2-3, with unresolved D. Germline V gene data show CDR1 as SGHDT and CDR2 as YYEEEE. V was pared by 3 bases and J by 3 bases, with 20 bases between. CDR3 size: 17 residues. CDR3 nucleotides: TGTGCCAGCAGCTACGATCTGGCACTATTGAGAACAGATACGCAGTATTTT. It specifies CASSYDLALLRTDTQYF.

This clonotype showed up many times. The chain joins TRBV30 to TRBJ2-2; D gene unclear. Deletions cut 3 bases from V and 4 bases from J, with 12 bases between. The CDR3 runs 14 residues. The germline V gene encodes CDR1 GTSNPN and CDR2 SVGIG (reference sequence). CDR3 amino acids: CAWRSAGPTGELFF. The CDR3 coding sequence is TGTGCCTGGAGATCAGCCGGTCCCACCGGGGAGCTGTTTTTT.

The table lists this clonotype with many counts. V usage is TRBV12-3 or TRBV12-4 and J usage is TRBJ1-3; no clear D. This CDR3 comprises 13 residues. Trimming cost V 6 bases and J 12 bases, with 18 bases left between them. The CDR3: CASSLVGLTRIYF. CDR3 bases: TGTGCCAGCAGCCTTGTTGGACTCACCCGCATATATTTT.

This clonotype appeared many times. The chain uses TRBV14 and TRBJ2-1; D possibly corresponds to TRBD1 (6 bases). CDR1 and CDR2 (germline): SGHDN, FVKESK. Trimming left V 5 bases short and J 4 bases short, with 9 bases between. This CDR3 spans 13 amino acids. The CDR3 loop reads CASSEQGYNEQFF. The CDR3 bases are TGTGCCAGCAGCGAACAGGGTTACAATGAGCAGTTCTTC.

This clonotype came up many times. This chain joins TRBV7-9 and TRBJ2-7, with 14 bases aligning to TRBD2. CDR1 and CDR2 (germline): SEHNR, FQNEAQ (reference sequence). V dropped 5 bases and J dropped 7; count of bases not matched to a gene: 7. The CDR3 consists of 15 residues. The CDR3 bases are TGTGCCAGCAGCATGACTAGCGGGAGGGCCGGGGAGCAGTACTTC. Translation: CASSMTSGRAGEQYF.

The sample holds many counts of this clonotype. This rearrangement joins TRBV6-2 or TRBV6-3 to TRBJ2-3; the D is unclear. CDR1 is MNHEY and CDR2 is SVGEGT in the germline V gene. Trimming took 2 bases from V and 7 from J, leaving 13 bases between them. The CDR3 loop spans 14 amino acids. The CDR3 DNA sequence: TGTGCCAGCAGTTACAATCTTCCCACGCATACGCAGTATTTT. Its protein product is CASSYNLPTHTQYF.

The chain employs TRBV7-9 and TRBJ2-5; 13 nucleotides match TRBD2. Per the germline V gene, CDR1 is SEHNR and CDR2 is FQNEAQ (reference sequence). The ends lost 5 bases at V and 5 bases at J; junction bases unmatched: 14. CDR3 length: 18 residues. The CDR3 is CASSPPGLAGVSGETQYF. The CDR3, as DNA: TGTGCCAGCAGCCCTCCAGGACTAGCGGGAGTAAGCGGGGAGACCCAGTACTTC.

This clonotype was counted between two and nine times. The J gene is TRBJ1-3, the V gene TRBV5-6; the D gene is possibly TRBD1 (5 bases). The germline V gene encodes CDR1 SGHDT and CDR2 YYEEEE. The CDR3 consists of 14 residues. Trimming took 3 bases from V and 7 from J, leaving 14 bases between them. The CDR3 bases are TGTGCCAGCAGCTACCCCGGGGGGGTGAACACCATATATTTT. Amino acids: CASSYPGGVNTIYF. Full variable domain (outside the CDR3, taken from reference TRBV5-6 and TRBJ1-3): DAGVTQSPTHLIKTRGQQVTLRCSPKSGHDTVSWYQQALGQGPQFIFQYYEEEERQRGNFPDRFSGHQFPNYSSELNVNALLLGDSALYLCASSYPGGVNTIYFGEGSWLTVV.

This clonotype was counted once. The chain links TRBV29-1 to TRBJ2-1; TRBD1 matches 8 bases. Germline V CDR1 and CDR2: SQVTM, ANQGSEA. V lost 8 bases to trimming and J lost 4 bases; unmatched junction nucleotides: 4. This CDR3 has 12 residues. DNA of the CDR3: TGCAGCCCCCGGGACAGGTACAATGAGCAGTTCTTC. It codes for CSPRDRYNEQFF.

This clonotype was seen at least ten times. The chain employs TRBV5-5 and TRBJ2-7; TRBD2 is a possible D gene (6 bases). V lost 2 bases, J lost 7 bases, and 13 bases lay in between. From germline, CDR1 is SGHKS and CDR2 YYEKEE (reference sequence). CDR3 length: 13 residues. DNA of the CDR3: TGTGCCAGCAGCTTCGGGAGCGCGGGAGAGCAGTACTTC. Protein product: CASSFGSAGEQYF.

This clonotype was detected only a few times. The genes are TRBV3-1 and TRBJ2-1, with D tentatively TRBD2 (5 bases). The CDR3 covers 13 residues. Trimming pared 4 bases from V and 9 bases from J, leaving 13 bases between. Germline V gene sequence: CDR1 LGHDT, CDR2 YNNKEL (reference sequence). CDR3 DNA: TGTGCCAGCAGCCCGAGCTTAGAGGGTGAGCAGTTCTTC. Translating gives CASSPSLEGEQFF.

The sample holds a few counts of this clonotype. This may come from a read error, since a much larger clone is one base off. The rearrangement uses TRBV5-1 and TRBJ2-7; D might be TRBD2 (5 bases). The germline CDR1 and CDR2 sequences are SGHRS and YFSETQ. CDR3 size: 16 residues. V was trimmed by 2 bases and J by 5 bases, leaving 20 bases between them. CDR3 sequence reads: CASSLPEGTNEDEQYF. CDR3 bases: TGCGCCAGCAGCTTACCTGAGGGAACTAACGAGGACGAGCAGTACTTC.

On this clonotype itself: Just one base apart from a much larger clone, this may be a read error. J is TRBJ2-3 and V is TRBV4-3; 7 bases align to TRBD1. CDR3 length equals 15 residues. From germline, CDR1 is LGHNA and CDR2 YSLEER. V gave up 4 bases and J gave up 2 bases; unmatched junction bases: 6. CDR3 sequence (DNA): TGCGCCAGCAGCCCGGGACAGCCTTCCACAGATACGCAGTATTTT. Translation gives CASSPGQPSTDTQYF.

This clonotype was counted ten times or more. This chain joins TRBV6-5 and TRBJ2-1; no definite D call. V lost 4 bases and J 6 bases, leaving 7 bases between the germline ends. CDR1 is MNHEY, CDR2 SVGAGI, per germline. This CDR3 has 12 amino acids. The CDR3 nucleotides read TGTGCCAGCAGTTCATGGGGCAATGAGCAGTTCTTC. It yields the protein CASSSWGNEQFF.

J is TRBJ1-4 and V is TRBV24-1, with 8 bases that match TRBD1. Trimming at V came to 3 bases and at J to 6 bases, leaving 8 bases not matched to a gene. Germline lookup yields CDR1 KGHDR and CDR2 SFDVKD. There are 16 residues in the CDR3. For the CDR3, the DNA is TGTGCCACCAGTGATCGGACAGGGTTTAGTGATGAAAAACTGTTTTTT. Translated, it gives CATSDRTGFSDEKLFF.

This clonotype has a handful of counts. A read error is possible here, since a much larger clone lies one base away. The rearrangement joins TRBV9 to TRBJ2-1; 7 bases map to TRBD1. The CDR3 spans 14 residues. CDR1 and CDR2 (germline): SGDLS, YYNGEE. The CDR3 sequence is CASSDGQVYNEQSF. The CDR3 DNA reads as TGTGCCAGCAGCGACGGACAGGTCTACAATGAGCAGTCCTTC.

The chain has TRBV6-6 and TRBJ2-5; possible D gene TRBD2, 5 bases. V lost 5 bases to trimming and J lost 5 bases, with 15 bases between them. Germline assignment: CDR1 MNHNY and CDR2 SVGAGI (reference sequence). CDR3 length: 14 residues. In DNA form, the CDR3 reads TGTGCCAGCAGTCCGAGCGGAGGTGGGGAGACCCAGTACTTC. Its protein product is CASSPSGGGETQYF.

This clonotype was seen repeatedly, ten times or more. The V gene is TRBV12-5, the J gene TRBJ2-7; maybe TRBD2 (6 bases). Trimming cost V 0 bases and J 4 bases, with 13 bases left between them. Germline CDR1 LGHNT, CDR2 FRNRAP. The CDR3 is made up of 15 amino acids. The CDR3 protein is CASGLVGSGWYEQYF. DNA for the CDR3: TGTGCTAGTGGTTTGGTTGGTAGCGGTTGGTACGAGCAGTACTTC.

This clonotype came up many times. The rearrangement links TRBV12-5 to TRBJ1-3; 7 nucleotides align to TRBD1. Germline-derived CDR1 and CDR2 are LGHNT and FRNRAP. Trimming removed 5 bases from V and 4 bases from J; junction bases left unmatched: 8. The CDR3 runs 15 residues. The CDR3, as DNA: TGTGCTAGTGGTCCCCCAGGCAGGGGGGGAAACACCATATATTTT. It translates to CASGPPGRGGNTIYF.

The genes are TRBV9 and TRBJ2-7; 13 positions match TRBD2. The ends lost 3 bases at V and 2 bases at J; junction bases unmatched: 5. This CDR3 region has 16 residues. CDR1 is SGDLS, CDR2 YYNGEE, per germline. The CDR3 is CASSATSGRFTYEQYF. The CDR3 DNA is TGTGCCAGCAGCGCGACTAGCGGGAGGTTCACCTACGAGCAGTACTTC.

The V call is TRBV7-2, the J call TRBJ1-4; D may be TRBD1 (5 bases). Germline CDR1 and CDR2: SGHTA and FQGNSA. The CDR3 is 14 amino acids. Trimming removed 1 base from V and 7 bases from J, with 10 bases in between. CDR3 DNA: TGTGCCAGCAGCTTAGATCAGGGCGCTGAAAAACTGTTTTTT. This codes for CASSLDQGAEKLFF.